This T cell receptor (beta chain) was observed in a study of blood T cell repertoires in COVID-19 (dated by TCRdb to about 2020). For the wider study: The collaborator samples originated in the United States, Italy and Spain and spanned the acute and convalescent phases of COVID-19. The prospective study material was composed of cDNA or gDNA derived from T cells, B-cell-depleted T cells, or PBMCs. The dataset comprised deeply sampled blood TCRbeta repertoires from subjects exposed to, actively infected with, or recovered from COVID-19. The repertoires were made available in a free public database intended to serve as a resource for research on the immune response to SARS-CoV-2. The samples were drawn from two sources: the first 160 participants of the ongoing ImmuneRACE study, and fewer than 1,500 subjects contributed by 6 global collaborators. The sample metadata nearly always contained a de-identified subject ID, COVID-19 status, age in years and sex. Where HLA class I and class II types were available, the types were taken from metadata supplied by the sample provider, not from assay-based typing. The investigation overall reported the following: The amount of clinical and demographic metadata varied by source and participant and was provided uncurated.

As regards this clone: Its antigen target is currently unknown. There are no base qualities to consult, and no much larger clone falls within one base.

CDR3 length: 18 amino acids, cysteine to phenylalanine. The sequence is cut down to CDR3 DNA, 54 bases in frame from base 1. Germline trimming amounts to 4 bases on V and 0 bases on J, with 12 as the count of junction bases outside the gene matches. Taken from the germline V gene, the CDR1 and CDR2 loops are SGHDT and YYEEEE. In the prospective study, participants were about 18 to 89 years old, resided in approximately 22 geographic areas of the United States, and were enrolled through a virtual design. To assign participants to cohorts, the prospective study relied on clinical history that participants themselves reported in a screening survey and a study questionnaire. Each participant in the prospective study had whole blood, serum and a nasopharyngeal or oropharyngeal swab collected by mobile phlebotomists. Over a roughly two-month period, participants in the prospective study had the option of providing additional blood draws and questionnaires. Prospective study blood samples were shipped either frozen or at room temperature before DNA extraction.

TCRbeta CDR3 regions were amplified from genomic DNA using the immunoSEQ Assay, a bias-controlled multiplex PCR. The authors' analysis ran thus. Within the assay, amplification of reference gene primers was used to estimate how many nucleated cells each sample contained. Sequence reads were collapsed and filtered to measure the absolute abundance of every unique TCRbeta CDR3 rearrangement. For each sample, productive Simpson clonality was calculated as the square root of Simpson's diversity index over productive rearrangements. What TCRdb holds here is the immuneACCESS table cut down to in-frame rearrangements. Part of the clones is not present; checked against another copy, under half of the missing clones reflect an unresolved V gene, and the others are unexplained. From that table come the V and J calls and clone size; the DNA was used to work out D and trimming. The sample data list fewer than 350,000 clones, and more than 75% of these were observed just once. Jointly, the top ten make up about 2.5% of the sample.

This receptor was taken from a woman in her 40s with acute COVID-19. The chain employs TRBV5-6 and TRBJ1-4; 7 bases in between match TRBD1. Sequenced sample: PBMCs or T cells enriched from blood (not recorded which). The DNA sequence is as follows: TGTGCCAGCAGCCTGAGACGGACAGGAATCGCAACTAATGAAAAACTGTTTTTT. It specifies CASSLRRTGIATNEKLFF.